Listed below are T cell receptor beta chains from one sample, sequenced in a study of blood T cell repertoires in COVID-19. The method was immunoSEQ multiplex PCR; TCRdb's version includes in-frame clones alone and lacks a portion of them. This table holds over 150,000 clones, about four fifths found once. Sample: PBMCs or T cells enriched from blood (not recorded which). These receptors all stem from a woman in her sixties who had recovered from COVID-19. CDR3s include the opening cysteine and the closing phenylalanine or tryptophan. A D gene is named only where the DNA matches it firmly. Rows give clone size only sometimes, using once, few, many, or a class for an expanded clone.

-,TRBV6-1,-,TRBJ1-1,TGTGCCAGCAGTGAAGCGCGGCAGTCACCGAACACTGAAGCTTTCTTT,CASSEARQSPNTEAFF
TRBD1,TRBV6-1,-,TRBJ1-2,TGTGCCAGCAGTGACCCTGGAGGGGGCTACTATGGCTACACCTTC,CASSDPGGGYYGYTF
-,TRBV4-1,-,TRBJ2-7,TGCGCCAGCAGCCAAGATCCCACAGTCTACGAGCAGTACTTC,CASSQDPTVYEQYF
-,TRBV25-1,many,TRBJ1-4,TGTGCCAGCATTCAGAATACTAATGAAAAACTGTTTTTT,CASIQNTNEKLFF
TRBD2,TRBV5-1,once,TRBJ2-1,TGCGCCAGCAGCCAAACTAGCGGGGGGCTTTACAATGAGCAGTTCTTC,CASSQTSGGLYNEQFF
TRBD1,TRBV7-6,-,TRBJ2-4,TGTGCCAGCAGCCCAGGGACAGGGGCTGACATTCAGTACTTC,CASSPGTGADIQYF
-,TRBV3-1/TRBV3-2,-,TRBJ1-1,TGTGCCAGCAGCCCCCCAGGCAGGGACACTGAAGCTTTCTTT,CASSPPGRDTEAFF
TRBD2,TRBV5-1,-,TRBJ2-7,TGCGCCAGCAAAACGGGAGGGAATGCGGGGGAGCAGTACTTC,CASKTGGNAGEQYF
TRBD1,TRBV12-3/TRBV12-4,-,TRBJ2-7,TGTGCCAGCAGTGACAGGGGAAAGGACGAGCAGTACTTC,CASSDRGKDEQYF
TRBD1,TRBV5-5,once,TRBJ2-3,TGTGCCAGCAGCCCTCGGACAGGGGCCTTCCCCAGCACAGATACGCAGTATTTT,CASSPRTGAFPSTDTQYF
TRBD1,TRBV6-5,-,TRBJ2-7,TGTGCCAGCAGTCCGGGACAGGGGTCGTACTACGAGCAGTACTTC,CASSPGQGSYYEQYF
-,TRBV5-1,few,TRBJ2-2,TGCGCCAGCAGCGAGGGCGGGGAGCTGTTTTTT,CASSEGGELFF
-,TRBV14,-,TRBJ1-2,TGTGCCAGCAGCCAAGGCCAGGGGACCTTTAACACCTTC,CASSQGQGTFNTF
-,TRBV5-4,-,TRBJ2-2,TGTGCCAGCAGCTTCTATCCGGGGACGAACACCGGGGAGCTGTTTTTT,CASSFYPGTNTGELFF
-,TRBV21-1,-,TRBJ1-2,TGTGCCAGCAGCAACTTATCGGGGGTTCAAGGCTACACCTTC,CASSNLSGVQGYTF
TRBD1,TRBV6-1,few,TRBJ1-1,TGTGCCAGCAGTGGGGACAGGGGGCCAGAATTTAACACTGAAGCTTTCTTT,CASSGDRGPEFNTEAFF
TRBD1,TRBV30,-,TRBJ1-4,TGTGCCTGGAGCAGGAGAGACAGGGGATATGAAAAACTGTTTTTT,CAWSRRDRGYEKLFF
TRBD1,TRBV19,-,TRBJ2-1,TGTGCCAGTACCGGCCGGGACAGGGGGCGCAGTGAGCAGTTCTTC,CASTGRDRGRSEQFF
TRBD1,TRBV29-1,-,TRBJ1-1,TGCAGCGCAGACCGGGACAGGGGTCCGAACACTGAAGCTTTCTTT,CSADRDRGPNTEAFF
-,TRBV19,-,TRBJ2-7,TGTGCCAGTAGTATGGCTAGGGGCTACGAGCAGTACTTC,CASSMARGYEQYF
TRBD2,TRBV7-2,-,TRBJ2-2,TGTGCCAGCAGACCGGGACTAAACACCGGGGAGCTGTTTTTT,CASRPGLNTGELFF
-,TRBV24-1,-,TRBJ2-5,TGTGCCACCAGTGATTCAGGAGGATACCAAGAGACCCAGTACTTC,CATSDSGGYQETQYF
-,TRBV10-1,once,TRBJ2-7,TGCGCCAGCAGTCCTGCGGGGGCGCCTAACGAGCAGTACTTC,CASSPAGAPNEQYF
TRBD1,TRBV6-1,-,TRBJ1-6,TGTGCCAGCAGTGAAGCCCGGACAGGGGGTCTCTTAAATTCACCCCTCCACTTT,CASSEARTGGLLNSPLHF
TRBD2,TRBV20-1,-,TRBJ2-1,TGCAGTGCTAGTCTAGCGGGGGGGCTCAGTGAGCAGTTCTTC,CSASLAGGLSEQFF
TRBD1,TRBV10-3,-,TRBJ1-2,TGTGCCATCAGTGACTTCACGGTGGGACAGACAAGCTATGGCTACACCTTC,CAISDFTVGQTSYGYTF
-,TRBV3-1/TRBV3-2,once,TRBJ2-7,TGTGCCAGCAGCCACACAGGGCTACATTACGAGCAGTACTTC,CASSHTGLHYEQYF
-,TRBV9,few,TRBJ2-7,TGTGCCAGCAGCCCAGGTTCAGCCGCCGGCACCTACGAGCAGTACTTC,CASSPGSAAGTYEQYF
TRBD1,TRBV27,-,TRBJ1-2,TGTGCCAGCAGTTTCTCTGGGACAGCCCTTAGTGGCTACACCTTC,CASSFSGTALSGYTF
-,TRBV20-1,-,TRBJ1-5,TGCAGTGCTAGTTCAGGGAATGATCAGCCCCAGCATTTT,CSASSGNDQPQHF
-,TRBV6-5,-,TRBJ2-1,TGTGCCAGCAGTTACTCTAGGGGAATCGTCAATGAGCAGTTCTTC,CASSYSRGIVNEQFF
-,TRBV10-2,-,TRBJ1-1,TGCGCCAGCAGCGAAAACAGGGTGGGGGATACTGAAGCTTTCTTT,CASSENRVGDTEAFF
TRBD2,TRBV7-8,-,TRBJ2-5,TGTGCCAGCAGCCCCGGACTAGCCCTATCAGGGGAGACCCAGTACTTC,CASSPGLALSGETQYF
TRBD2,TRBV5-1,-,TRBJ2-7,TGCGCCAGCAGGTCGGGCCTACCGGGACTAGCGGGCTCCTACGAGCAGTACTTC,CASRSGLPGLAGSYEQYF
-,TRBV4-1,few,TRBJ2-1,TGCGCCAGCAGCCAAGATCCCGGCGGAGCCTCCTACAATGAGCAGTTCTTC,CASSQDPGGASYNEQFF
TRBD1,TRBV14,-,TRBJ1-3,TGTGCCAGCAGCCTTCGAGGACAGGGGGCAGGAAACACCATATATTTT,CASSLRGQGAGNTIYF
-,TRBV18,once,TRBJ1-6,TGTGCCAGCTCACCCCGTGGAGGGGATAATTCACCCCTCCACTTT,CASSPRGGDNSPLHF
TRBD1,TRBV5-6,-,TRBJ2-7,TGTGCCAGCAGCGCCCGGGACAGGGGGCACGAGCAGTACTTC,CASSARDRGHEQYF
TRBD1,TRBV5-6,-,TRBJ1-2,TGTGCCAGCAGCTTCCGACAGGGGGTTAACTATGGCTACACCTTC,CASSFRQGVNYGYTF
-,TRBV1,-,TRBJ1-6,TGCACCAGCAGCTATCATTACCGGGCACAGGGCAAATCACCCCTCCACTTT,CTSSYHYRAQGKSPLHF
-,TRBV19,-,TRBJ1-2,TGTGCCAGTAGTATGGGAGGGGTTTCCGGCTACACCTTC,CASSMGGVSGYTF
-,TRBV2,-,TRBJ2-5,TGTGCCAGCAGTGAACAACAGCAAGAGACCCAGTACTTC,CASSEQQQETQYF
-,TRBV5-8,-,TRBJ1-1,TGTGCCAGCACCACCTGGGGGGGAGCTTTCTTT,CASTTWGGAFF
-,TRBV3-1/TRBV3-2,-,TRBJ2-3,TGTGCCAGCATCGGGGGTTACACAGATACGCAGTATTTT,CASIGGYTDTQYF
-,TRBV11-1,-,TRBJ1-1,TGTGCCAGCAGCTTGTCCCAGAGGGACACTGAAGCTTTCTTT,CASSLSQRDTEAFF
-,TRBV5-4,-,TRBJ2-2,TGTGCCAGCAGCTTGGGTAGGGGCATCGGGGAGCTGTTTTTT,CASSLGRGIGELFF
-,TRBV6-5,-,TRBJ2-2,TGTGCCAGCAGTTACTCGGCGGCCGGGGAGCTGTTTTTT,CASSYSAAGELFF
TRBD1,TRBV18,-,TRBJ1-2,TGTGCCAGCTCACAGACTGGGTTATACGCACAGGGGAGAGTAAATGGCTACACCTTC,CASSQTGLYAQGRVNGYTF
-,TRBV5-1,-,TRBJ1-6,TGCGCCAGCAGCTTGGCCTCTGGGGGCACGGCACCCCTCCACTTT,CASSLASGGTAPLHF
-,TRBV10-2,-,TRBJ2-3,TGCGCCAGCAGCCCCGTGGACAGCCAGTTCACAGATACGCAGTATTTT,CASSPVDSQFTDTQYF